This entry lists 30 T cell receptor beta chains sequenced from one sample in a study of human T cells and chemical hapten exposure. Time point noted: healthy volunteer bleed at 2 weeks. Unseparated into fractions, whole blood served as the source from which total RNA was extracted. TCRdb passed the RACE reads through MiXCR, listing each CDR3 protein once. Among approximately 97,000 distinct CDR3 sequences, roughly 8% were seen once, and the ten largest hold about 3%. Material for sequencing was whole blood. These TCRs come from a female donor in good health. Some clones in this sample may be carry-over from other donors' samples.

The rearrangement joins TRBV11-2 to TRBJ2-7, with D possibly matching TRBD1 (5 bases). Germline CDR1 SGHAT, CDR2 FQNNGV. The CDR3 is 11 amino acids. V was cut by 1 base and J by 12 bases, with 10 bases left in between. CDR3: CASSLGAGRYF. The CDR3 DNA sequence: TGTGCCAGCAGCTTAGGGGCAGGGCGGTACTTC.

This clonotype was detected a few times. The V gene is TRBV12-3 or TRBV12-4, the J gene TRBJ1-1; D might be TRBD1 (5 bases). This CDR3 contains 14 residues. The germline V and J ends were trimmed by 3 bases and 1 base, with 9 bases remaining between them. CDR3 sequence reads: CASSFEGPNTEAFF. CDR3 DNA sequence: TGTGCCAGCAGTTTTGAGGGGCCGAACACTGAAGCTTTCTTT.

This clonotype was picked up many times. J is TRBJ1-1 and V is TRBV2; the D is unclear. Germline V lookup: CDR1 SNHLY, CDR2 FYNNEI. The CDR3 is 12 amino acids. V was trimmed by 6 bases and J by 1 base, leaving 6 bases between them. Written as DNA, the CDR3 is TGTGCCAGCAGGTGGGGGAACACTGAAGCTTTCTTT. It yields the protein CASRWGNTEAFF.

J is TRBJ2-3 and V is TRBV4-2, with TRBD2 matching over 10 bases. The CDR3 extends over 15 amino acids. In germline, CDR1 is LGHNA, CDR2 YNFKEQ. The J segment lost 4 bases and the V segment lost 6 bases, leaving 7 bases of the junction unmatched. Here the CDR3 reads CASSQSGGGADTQYF. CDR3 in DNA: TGTGCCAGCAGTCAGAGCGGGGGGGGGGCAGATACGCAGTATTTT.

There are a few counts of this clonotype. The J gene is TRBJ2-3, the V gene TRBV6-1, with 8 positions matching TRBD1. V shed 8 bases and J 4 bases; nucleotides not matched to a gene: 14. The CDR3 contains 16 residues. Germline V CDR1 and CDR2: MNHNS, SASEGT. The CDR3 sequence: CASGGFETGAPDTQYF. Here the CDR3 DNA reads TGTGCCAGCGGGGGTTTCGAGACAGGGGCCCCAGATACGCAGTATTTT.

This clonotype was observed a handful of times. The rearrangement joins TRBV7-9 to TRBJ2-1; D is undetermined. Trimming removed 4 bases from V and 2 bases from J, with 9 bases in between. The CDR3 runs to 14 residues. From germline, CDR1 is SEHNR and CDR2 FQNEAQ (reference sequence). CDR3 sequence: CASSSSNTYNEQFF. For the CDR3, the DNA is TGTGCCAGCAGCTCTTCTAACACCTACAATGAGCAGTTCTTC.

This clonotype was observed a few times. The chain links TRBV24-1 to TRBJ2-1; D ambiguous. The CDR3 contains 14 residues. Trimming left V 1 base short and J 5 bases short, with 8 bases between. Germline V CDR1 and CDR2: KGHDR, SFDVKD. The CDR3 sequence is CATSDLGGDNEQFF. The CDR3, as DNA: TGTGCCACCAGTGATTTAGGCGGAGACAATGAGCAGTTCTTC.

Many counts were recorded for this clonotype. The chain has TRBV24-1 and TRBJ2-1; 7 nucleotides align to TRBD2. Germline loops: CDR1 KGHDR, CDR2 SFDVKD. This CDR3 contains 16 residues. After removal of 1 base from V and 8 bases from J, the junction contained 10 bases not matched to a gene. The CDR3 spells CATSDLGRETQDEQFF. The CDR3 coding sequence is TGTGCCACCAGTGATTTAGGGCGGGAGACTCAAGATGAGCAGTTCTTC.

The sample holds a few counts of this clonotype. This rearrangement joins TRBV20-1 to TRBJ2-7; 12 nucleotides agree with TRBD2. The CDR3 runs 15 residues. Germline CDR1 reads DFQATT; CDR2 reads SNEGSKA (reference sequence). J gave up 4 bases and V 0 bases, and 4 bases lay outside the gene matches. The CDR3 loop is CSAREVLAGGYEQYF. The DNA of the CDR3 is TGCAGTGCTAGAGAAGTACTAGCGGGAGGTTACGAGCAGTACTTC.

CDR3: CASSPNTGVETQYF. DNA of the CDR3: TGTGCCAGCAGCCCCAACACCGGAGTAGAGACCCAGTACTTC. This chain links TRBV7-9 with TRBJ2-5; D uncertain. V gave up 5 bases and J gave up 4 bases, with 14 bases separating them. CDR1 is SEHNR, CDR2 FQNEAQ, per germline (reference sequence). This CDR3 has 14 amino acids.

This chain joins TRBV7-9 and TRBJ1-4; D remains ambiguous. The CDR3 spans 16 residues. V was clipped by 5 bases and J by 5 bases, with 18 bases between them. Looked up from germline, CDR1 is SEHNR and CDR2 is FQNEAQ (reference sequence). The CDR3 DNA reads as TGTGCCAGCAGCCCCCGACCGAACCATAACAATGAAAAACTGTTTTTT. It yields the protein CASSPRPNHNNEKLFF. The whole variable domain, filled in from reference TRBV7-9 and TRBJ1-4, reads DTGVSQNPRHKITKRGQNVTFRCDPISEHNRLYWYRQTLGQGPEFLTYFQNEAQLEKSRLLSDRFSAERPKGSFSTLEIQRTEQGDSAMYLCASSPRPNHNNEKLFFGSGTQLSVL.

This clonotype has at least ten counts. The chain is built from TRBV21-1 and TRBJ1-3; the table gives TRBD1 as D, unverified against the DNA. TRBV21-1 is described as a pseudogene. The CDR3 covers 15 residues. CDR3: CASSRDTCSGNTIYF. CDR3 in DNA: TGTGCCAGCAGTCGGGACACCTGCTCTGGAAACACCATATATTTT.

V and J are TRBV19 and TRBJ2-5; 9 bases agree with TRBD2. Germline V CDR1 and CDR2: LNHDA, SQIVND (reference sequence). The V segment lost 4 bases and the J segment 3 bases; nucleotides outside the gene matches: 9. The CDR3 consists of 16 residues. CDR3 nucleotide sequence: TGTGCCAGTAGTAGGTTTGCGGGAGGGTTGGAAGAGACCCAGTACTTC. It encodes CASSRFAGGLEETQYF.

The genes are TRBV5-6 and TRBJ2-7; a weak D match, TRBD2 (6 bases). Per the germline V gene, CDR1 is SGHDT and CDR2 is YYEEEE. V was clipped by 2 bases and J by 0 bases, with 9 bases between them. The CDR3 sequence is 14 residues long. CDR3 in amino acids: CASSFGGISYEQYF. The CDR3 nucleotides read TGTGCCAGCAGCTTCGGGGGAATCTCCTACGAGCAGTACTTC.

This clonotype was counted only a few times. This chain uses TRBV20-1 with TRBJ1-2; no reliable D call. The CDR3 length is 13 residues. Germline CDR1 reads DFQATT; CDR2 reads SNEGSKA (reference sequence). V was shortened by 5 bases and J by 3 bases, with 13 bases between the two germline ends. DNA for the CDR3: TGCAGTGCTGGAGCGGGGAAACACTATGGCTACACCTTC. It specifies CSAGAGKHYGYTF.

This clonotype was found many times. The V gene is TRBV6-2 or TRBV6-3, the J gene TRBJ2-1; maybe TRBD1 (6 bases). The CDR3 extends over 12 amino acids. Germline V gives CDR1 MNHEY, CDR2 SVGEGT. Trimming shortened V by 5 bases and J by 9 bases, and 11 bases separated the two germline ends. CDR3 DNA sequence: TGTGCCAGCAGTGGGGGCCCGGTTGAGCAGTTCTTC. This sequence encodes CASSGGPVEQFF.

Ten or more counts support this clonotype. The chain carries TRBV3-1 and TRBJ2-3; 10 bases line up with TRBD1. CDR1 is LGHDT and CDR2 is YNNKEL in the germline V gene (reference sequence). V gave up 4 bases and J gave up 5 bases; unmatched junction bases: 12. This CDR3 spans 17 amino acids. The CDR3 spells CASSRRTGTGEEDTQYF. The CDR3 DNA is TGTGCCAGCAGCCGCCGGACCGGGACAGGGGAAGAAGATACGCAGTATTTT.

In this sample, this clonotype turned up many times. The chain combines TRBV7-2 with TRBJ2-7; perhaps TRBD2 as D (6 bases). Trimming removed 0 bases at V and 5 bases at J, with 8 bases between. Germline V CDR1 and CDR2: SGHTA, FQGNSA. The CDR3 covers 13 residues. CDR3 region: CASSLARGDEQYF. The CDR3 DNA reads TGTGCCAGCAGCTTAGCGCGCGGGGACGAGCAGTACTTC.

The chain's CDR3 is CASSSTGSRNQPQHF. The CDR3 bases are TGTGCCAGCAGTTCGACAGGGAGTCGCAATCAGCCCCAGCATTTT. V is TRBV12-3 or TRBV12-4 and J is TRBJ1-5; TRBD1 matches at 7 bases. The CDR3 sequence is 15 residues long. The trim removed 4 bases at V and 2 bases at J, leaving 5 bases unmatched.

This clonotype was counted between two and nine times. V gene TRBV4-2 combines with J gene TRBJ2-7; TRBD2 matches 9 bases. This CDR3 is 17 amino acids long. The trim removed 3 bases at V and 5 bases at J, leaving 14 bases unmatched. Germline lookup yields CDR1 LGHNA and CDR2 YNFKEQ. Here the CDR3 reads CASSQGAGTSPGNEQYF. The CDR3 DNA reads TGTGCCAGCAGCCAGGGGGCCGGGACTAGCCCCGGGAACGAGCAGTACTTC.

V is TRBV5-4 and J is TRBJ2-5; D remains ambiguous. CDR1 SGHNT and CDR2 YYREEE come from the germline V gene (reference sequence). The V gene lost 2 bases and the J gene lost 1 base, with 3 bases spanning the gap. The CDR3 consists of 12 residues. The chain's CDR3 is CASSFPQETQYF. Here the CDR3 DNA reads TGTGCCAGCAGCTTTCCCCAAGAGACCCAGTACTTC.

The chain's CDR3 is CASSDSSSGELFF. The CDR3 region has the DNA TGTGCCAGCAGTGACTCTAGTAGCGGGGAGCTGTTTTTT. The gene calls are TRBV6-4 and TRBJ2-2; D unresolved. This CDR3 has 13 residues. Trimming removed 0 bases from V and 7 bases from J, with 6 bases in between. The germline V gene encodes CDR1 MRHNA and CDR2 SNTAGT.

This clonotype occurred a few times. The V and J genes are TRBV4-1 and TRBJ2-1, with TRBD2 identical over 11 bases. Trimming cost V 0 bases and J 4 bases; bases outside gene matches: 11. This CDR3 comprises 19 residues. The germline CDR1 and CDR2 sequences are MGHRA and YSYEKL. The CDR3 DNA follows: TGCGCCAGCAGCCAAGATCCCCTAGCGGGAGGACCTGTTTACAATGAGCAGTTCTTC. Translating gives CASSQDPLAGGPVYNEQFF.

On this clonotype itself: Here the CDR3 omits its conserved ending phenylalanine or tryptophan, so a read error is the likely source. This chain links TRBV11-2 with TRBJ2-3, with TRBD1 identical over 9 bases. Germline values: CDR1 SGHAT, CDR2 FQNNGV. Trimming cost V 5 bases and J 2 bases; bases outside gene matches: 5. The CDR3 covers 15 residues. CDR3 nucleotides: TGTGCCAGCAGCCCGATACAGGGGGCCACAGATACGCAGTATTCT. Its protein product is CASSPIQGATDTQYS.

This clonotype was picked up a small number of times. The CDR3 is CSVAGDGANVLTF. CDR3 coding DNA: TGCAGCGTTGCAGGGGACGGGGCCAACGTCCTGACTTTC. V usage is TRBV29-1 and J usage is TRBJ2-6; TRBD1 is a possible D gene (6 bases). CDR1 is SQVTM and CDR2 is ANQGSEA in the germline V gene. With 4 bases removed from V and 4 bases from J, the gap between germline ends came to 8 bases. The CDR3 is made up of 13 amino acids.

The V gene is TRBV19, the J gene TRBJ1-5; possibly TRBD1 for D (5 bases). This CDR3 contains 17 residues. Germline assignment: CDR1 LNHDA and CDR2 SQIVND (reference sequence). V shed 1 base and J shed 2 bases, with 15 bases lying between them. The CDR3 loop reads CASSIAPDSSRNQPQHF. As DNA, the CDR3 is TGTGCCAGTAGTATAGCCCCAGACAGTTCCCGCAATCAGCCCCAGCATTTT.

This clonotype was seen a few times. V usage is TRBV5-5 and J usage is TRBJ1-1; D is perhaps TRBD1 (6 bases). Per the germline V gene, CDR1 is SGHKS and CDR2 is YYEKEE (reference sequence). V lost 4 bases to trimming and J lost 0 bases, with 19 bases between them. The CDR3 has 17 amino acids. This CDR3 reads CASSRSGQMQMNTEAFF. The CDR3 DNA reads TGTGCCAGCAGCAGGAGTGGACAGATGCAAATGAACACTGAAGCTTTCTTT.

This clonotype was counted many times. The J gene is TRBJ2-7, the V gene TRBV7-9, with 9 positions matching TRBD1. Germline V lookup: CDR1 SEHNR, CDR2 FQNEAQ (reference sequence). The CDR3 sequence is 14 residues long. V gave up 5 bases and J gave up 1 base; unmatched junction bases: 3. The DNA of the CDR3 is TGTGCCAGCAGCGCGACAGGGGGTTCCTACGAGCAGTACTTC. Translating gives CASSATGGSYEQYF.

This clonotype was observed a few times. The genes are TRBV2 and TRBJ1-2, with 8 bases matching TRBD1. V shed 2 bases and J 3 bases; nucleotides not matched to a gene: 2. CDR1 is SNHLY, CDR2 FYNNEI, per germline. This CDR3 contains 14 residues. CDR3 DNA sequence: TGTGCCAGCAGTGAAACGACAGGGGACTATGGCTACACCTTC. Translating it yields CASSETTGDYGYTF.

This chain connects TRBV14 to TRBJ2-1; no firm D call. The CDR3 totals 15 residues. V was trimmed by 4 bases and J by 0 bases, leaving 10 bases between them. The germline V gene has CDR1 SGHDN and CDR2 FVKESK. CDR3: CASSRQEFSYNEQFF. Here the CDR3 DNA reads TGTGCCAGCAGCCGTCAGGAGTTCTCCTACAATGAGCAGTTCTTC.